These 25 T cell receptor beta chains were sequenced from one sample in a study of CXCR3-negative and CXCR3-positive naive CD8 T cells. Libraries of TRB cDNA were made by 5' RACE and carried UMIs. TCRdb re-called the 5' RACE reads and gives one entry per CDR3 protein, without DNA. The sample's table shows 55,000 to 70,000 distinct CDR3 sequences. The sequenced sample was memory CD8+ T cells from blood. These receptors originate from a human donor in good health. Some clones in this sample may be carry-over from other donors' samples.

J is TRBJ2-2 and V is TRBV4-1. Germline V CDR1 and CDR2: MGHRA, YSYEKL. The CDR3 runs 15 residues. This CDR3 is CASSQVADNTGELFF.

The chain carries TRBV6-6 and TRBJ1-6; absent DNA, TCRdb's TRBD1 call cannot be checked. Germline V gene lookup returns CDR1 MNHNY and CDR2 SVGAGI (reference sequence). The CDR3 runs 15 residues. The CDR3 spells CASSQPGTGNSPLHF.

The rearrangement joins TRBV11-3 to TRBJ2-5; TCRdb picks TRBD1, but there is no DNA to check that call. Germline V lookup: CDR1 SGHNT, CDR2 YENEEA. The CDR3 consists of 13 residues. Here the CDR3 reads CASSPPGEETQYF.

The V and J genes are TRBV28 and TRBJ2-3; the TRBD1 assignment by TCRdb is unverifiable without DNA. CDR1 and CDR2 from the germline V gene are MDHEN and SYDVKM. This CDR3 comprises 12 residues. The CDR3 protein is CASSPPGNTQYF.

V usage is TRBV29-1 and J usage is TRBJ1-2; TCRdb selects TRBD1, and the lack of DNA leaves this call unchecked. The length of the CDR3 is 12 residues. Germline V gene lookup returns CDR1 SQVTM and CDR2 ANQGSEA. The CDR3 protein is CSVEWGLGGYTF.

V is TRBV29-1 and J is TRBJ2-7; TCRdb's D gene call, TRBD2, goes unchecked for lack of DNA. The CDR3 sequence is 14 residues long. Looked up from germline, CDR1 is SQVTM and CDR2 is ANQGSEA. Here the CDR3 reads CSVEEGHSRHKQYF.

V and J are TRBV20-1 and TRBJ2-7; TCRdb picks TRBD2, but there is no DNA to check that call. CDR1 is DFQATT, CDR2 SNEGSKA, per germline (reference sequence). There are 14 residues in the CDR3. The CDR3 loop reads CSARPGTSSYEQYF.

This rearrangement joins TRBV19 to TRBJ2-7; absent DNA, TCRdb's TRBD2 call cannot be checked. Germline-derived CDR1 and CDR2 are LNHDA and SQIVND (reference sequence). The CDR3 runs to 14 residues. CDR3 loop: CASSWEPGNYEQYF.

V and J are TRBV29-1 and TRBJ1-1. CDR1 and CDR2 from the germline V gene are SQVTM and ANQGSEA. This CDR3 spans 13 amino acids. This CDR3 reads CSTHGGPGSIAFF.

The chain uses TRBV20-1 and TRBJ2-7; no DNA is available, so the TRBD1 call from TCRdb remains unchecked. CDR3 length: 15 residues. Germline CDR1 and CDR2: DFQATT and SNEGSKA (reference sequence). The CDR3 protein is CSASTPRDSYYEQYF.

This chain uses TRBV2 with TRBJ1-2. The CDR3 spans 12 residues. From germline, CDR1 is SNHLY and CDR2 FYNNEI. The CDR3 protein is CASRETGIGYTF.

This chain joins TRBV29-1 and TRBJ1-1. There are 12 residues in the CDR3. Germline V gives CDR1 SQVTM, CDR2 ANQGSEA. The CDR3 is CSVAVMNTEAFF.

This rearrangement joins TRBV7-8 to TRBJ2-5; the D call of TRBD2 rests on TCRdb alone, since no DNA is present to check it. Germline V lookup: CDR1 SGHVS, CDR2 FQNEAQ. The CDR3 consists of 15 residues. This CDR3 reads CASSPPGGGLETQYF. Variable domain in full (rest from reference TRBV7-8 and TRBJ2-5): GAGVSQSPRYKVAKRGQDVALRCDPISGHVSLFWYQQALGQGPEFLTYFQNEAQLDKSGLPSDRFFAERPEGSVSTLKIQRTQQEDSAVYLCASSPPGGGLETQYFGPGTRLLVL.

The chain joins TRBV7-9 to TRBJ2-7. CDR1 is SEHNR and CDR2 is FQNEAQ in the germline V gene (reference sequence). The CDR3 runs to 14 residues. CDR3: CASSLQRISYEQYF.

The chain uses TRBV20-1 and TRBJ2-7; TCRdb's D gene call, TRBD1, goes unchecked for lack of DNA. Germline V lookup: CDR1 DFQATT, CDR2 SNEGSKA (reference sequence). This CDR3 is built from 14 residues. The CDR3 loop is CSARDRDQGYEQYF.

The chain uses TRBV20-1 and TRBJ1-2. CDR1 is DFQATT, CDR2 SNEGSKA, per germline (reference sequence). The CDR3 sequence is 14 residues long. CDR3 loop: CSARPELANYGYTF.

The chain uses TRBV6-2 or TRBV6-3 and TRBJ1-1; without DNA, the TCRdb call of TRBD1 cannot be checked. Per the germline V gene, CDR1 is MNHEY and CDR2 is SVGEGT. The CDR3 has 15 residues. CDR3: CASSPPTGMNTEAFF.

The chain joins TRBV20-1 to TRBJ2-7; TCRdb's D gene call, TRBD2, goes unchecked for lack of DNA. The CDR3 consists of 16 residues. The germline gives CDR1 DFQATT, CDR2 SNEGSKA (reference sequence). The CDR3 sequence is CSARLTDVREEDEQYF.

CDR3: CASSSWGDWETQYF. The chain couples TRBV5-6 to TRBJ2-5; TCRdb calls TRBD1, which cannot be checked without DNA. The germline V gene has CDR1 SGHDT and CDR2 YYEEEE. The CDR3 consists of 14 residues.

The chain couples TRBV27 to TRBJ1-1. Germline V gene data show CDR1 as MNHEY and CDR2 as SMNVEV (reference sequence). The CDR3 runs to 14 residues. Here the CDR3 reads CASSFGLSNTEAFF.

The chain carries TRBV7-3 and TRBJ2-3; TCRdb calls TRBD2, which cannot be checked without DNA. The germline gives CDR1 SGHTA, CDR2 FQGTGA. CDR3 length: 14 amino acids. The CDR3 region is CASSLGPNRDTQYF.

The gene calls are TRBV6-4 and TRBJ2-1. This CDR3 region has 13 residues. Germline CDR1 reads MRHNA; CDR2 reads SNTAGT. The chain's CDR3 is CASSEGNNDEQFF.

The CDR3 loop reads CSVEYGDDYGYTF. The rearrangement uses TRBV29-1 and TRBJ1-2. The CDR3 runs 13 residues. Germline CDR1 SQVTM, CDR2 ANQGSEA. Complete variable domain (other parts from reference TRBV29-1 and TRBJ1-2): SAVISQKPSRDICQRGTSLTIQCQVDSQVTMMFWYRQQPGQSLTLIATANQGSEATYESGFVIDKFPISRPNLTFSTLTVSNMSPEDSSIYLCSVEYGDDYGYTFGSGTRLTVV.

V and J are TRBV2 and TRBJ2-3; no DNA is available, so the TRBD1 call from TCRdb remains unchecked. This CDR3 contains 14 residues. Germline V gives CDR1 SNHLY, CDR2 FYNNEI. CDR3 region: CASSEGLSPDTQYF.

The CDR3 is CASSQVGQQLNYGYTF. The chain links TRBV4-1 to TRBJ1-2. CDR1 is MGHRA, CDR2 YSYEKL, per germline. The CDR3 runs to 16 residues.